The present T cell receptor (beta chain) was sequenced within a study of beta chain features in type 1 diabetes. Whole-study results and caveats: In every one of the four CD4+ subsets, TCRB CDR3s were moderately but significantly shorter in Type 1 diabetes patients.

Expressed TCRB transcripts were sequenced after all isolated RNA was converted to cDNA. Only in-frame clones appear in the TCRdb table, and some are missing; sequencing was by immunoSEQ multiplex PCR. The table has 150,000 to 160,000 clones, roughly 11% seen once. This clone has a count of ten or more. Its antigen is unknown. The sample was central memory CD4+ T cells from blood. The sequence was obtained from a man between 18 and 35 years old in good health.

The DNA of the CDR3 is TGTGCCAGCAGCTTATACGGCCATGAGCAGTTCTTC. This encodes CASSLYGHEQFF. The gene calls are TRBV7-2 and TRBJ2-1; D is ambiguous. CDR1 and CDR2 from the germline V gene are SGHTA and FQGNSA. CDR3 length: 12 amino acids. V dropped 2 bases and J dropped 8 bases, with 7 bases sitting between them.